The 2 T cell receptor beta chains below come from one sample, sequenced in a study of T cells in Graves' hyperthyroidism and ophthalmopathy. TCR beta CDR3 sequences were amplified from RNA transcripts. Primed by the HTBI set, a first-round RT-PCR was run on the TCR CDR3. One entry per CDR3 protein results from TCRdb running MiXCR on the multiplex PCR reads. The sample lists roughly 640,000 distinct CDR3 sequences, roughly a sixth occurring once. The sequenced sample was blood. These TCRs come from a woman aged 40-49 years with Graves' ophthalmopathy.

There are many counts of this clonotype. This chain connects TRBV5-1 to TRBJ2-1, with D perhaps matching TRBD1 (7 bases). The V end was cut by 0 bases, the J end by 4 bases, with 14 bases between. Germline V gene lookup returns CDR1 SGHRS and CDR2 YFSETQ. This CDR3 has 16 residues. Here the CDR3 DNA reads TGCGCCAGCAGCTTGGCCGGAGGGGGCGGTTACAATGAGCAGTTCTTC. Translation: CASSLAGGGGYNEQFF.

This clonotype has at least ten counts. The J gene is TRBJ2-5, the V gene TRBV2; 9 nucleotides line up with TRBD1. V shed 6 bases, J shed 5 bases, and the junction held 7 bases outside the gene matches. Germline CDR1 and CDR2: SNHLY and FYNNEI. The length of the CDR3 is 14 residues. The CDR3 is CASSETGGVETQYF. The CDR3 DNA is TGTGCCAGCAGCGAGACAGGGGGGGTGGAGACCCAGTACTTC. The whole variable domain, remainder taken from reference TRBV2 and TRBJ2-5, is EPEVTQTPSHQVTQMGQEVILRCVPISNHLYFYWYRQILGQKVEFLVSFYNNEISEKSEIFDDQFSVERPDGSNFTLKIRSTKLEDSAMYFCASSETGGVETQYFGPGTRLLVL.